The TCR beta chain under discussion was sequenced for a study of T cell responses to AZD1222 COVID-19 vaccine. Study outcomes and limitations: Repertoires were obtained only post-peak T cell response. Following two doses of AZD1222, Spike-specific TCR breadth and depth rose.

This clone was recorded only once. What it recognizes is unknown. TCRdb's copy holds only in-frame clones and misses some; the assay was immunoSEQ multiplex PCR. The sample holds 150,000 or so clones; around 90% are singletons and the top ten take roughly 2.9%. Trimming took 0 bases from V and 4 from J, leaving 10 bases between them. Germline-derived CDR1 and CDR2 are LGHNA and YSLEER. The CDR3 contains 15 residues. The genes are TRBV4-3 and TRBJ2-4; D remains unclear. The sequenced sample was peripheral blood, obtained on day 0 of AZD1222 vaccination. This clonotype was sampled from an adult in good health. The CDR3 loop is CASSQDGYGKNIQYF. The CDR3, as DNA: TGCGCCAGCAGCCAAGATGGTTATGGGAAAAACATTCAGTACTTC.